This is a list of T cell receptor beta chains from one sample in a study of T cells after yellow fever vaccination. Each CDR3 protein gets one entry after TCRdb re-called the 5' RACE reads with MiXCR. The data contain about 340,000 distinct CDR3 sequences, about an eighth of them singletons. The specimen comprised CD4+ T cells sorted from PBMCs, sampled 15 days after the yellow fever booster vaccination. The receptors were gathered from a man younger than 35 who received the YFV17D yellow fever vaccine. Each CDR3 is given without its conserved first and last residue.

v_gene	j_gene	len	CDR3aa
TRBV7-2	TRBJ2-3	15	ASSLAGAGSGTDTQY
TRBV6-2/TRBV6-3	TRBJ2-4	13	ASSTNSATKNIQY
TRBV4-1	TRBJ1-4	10	ASSQPYEKLF
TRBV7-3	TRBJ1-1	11	ASSTRDGTEAF
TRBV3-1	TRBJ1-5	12	ASSQAGADQPQH
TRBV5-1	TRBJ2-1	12	ASSFLSSYNEQF
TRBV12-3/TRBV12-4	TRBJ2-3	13	ASSSNPGTGDTQY
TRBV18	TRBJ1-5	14	ASSRSGTVSNQPQH
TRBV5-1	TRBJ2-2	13	ASSFVGENTGELF
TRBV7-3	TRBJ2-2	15	ASSSQPGVVGAGELF
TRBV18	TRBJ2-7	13	ASSPPGTGGHEQY
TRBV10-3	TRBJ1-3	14	AISESKGSSGNTIY
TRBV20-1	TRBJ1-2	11	SARGKTGDGYT
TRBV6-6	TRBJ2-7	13	ASSLGTSSSYEQY
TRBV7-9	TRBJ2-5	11	ASSSHFQETQY
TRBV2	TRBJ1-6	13	ASSEGVDASSPLH
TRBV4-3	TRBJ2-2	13	ASSQDVGGFGELF
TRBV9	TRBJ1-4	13	ASSAFDRIGEKLF
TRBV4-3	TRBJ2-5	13	ASSQVGPLDETQY
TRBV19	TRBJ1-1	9	ASTHRAEAF
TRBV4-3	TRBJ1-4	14	ASSQDRGRSNEKLF
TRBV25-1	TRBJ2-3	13	ASSESGQGADTQY
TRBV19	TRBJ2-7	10	ASSIDQYEQY
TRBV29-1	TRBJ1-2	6	SVNGYT
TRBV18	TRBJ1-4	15	ASSPPNGDATNEKLF
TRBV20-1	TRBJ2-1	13	SAFRGSASLWEQF
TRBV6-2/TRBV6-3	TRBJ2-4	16	ASTPGWGSNGAKNIQY
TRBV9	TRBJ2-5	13	ASSVGERGGETQY
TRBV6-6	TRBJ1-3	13	ASSYLYGSGNTIY
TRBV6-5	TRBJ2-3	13	ASSYSRGASDTQY
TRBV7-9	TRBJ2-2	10	ASSPYNGELF
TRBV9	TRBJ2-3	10	ASSVLTDTQY
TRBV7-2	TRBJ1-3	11	ASSSQPGNTIY
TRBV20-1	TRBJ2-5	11	SARGRHQETQY
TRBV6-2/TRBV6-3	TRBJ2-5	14	ASSLGIGRDEETQY
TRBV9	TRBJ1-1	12	ASSPIGFNTEAF
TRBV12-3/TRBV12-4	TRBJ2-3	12	ASWTSGGTDTQY
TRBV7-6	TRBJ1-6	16	ASSPTLRGFSYNSPLH
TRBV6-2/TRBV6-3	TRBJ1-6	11	ASSYTTMAPLH
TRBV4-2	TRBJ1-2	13	ASSQEGGLYYGYT
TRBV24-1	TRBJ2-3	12	ATQLAGGPDTQY
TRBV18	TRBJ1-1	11	ASSPRPGPEAF
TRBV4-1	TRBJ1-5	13	ASSHPGTRYQPQH
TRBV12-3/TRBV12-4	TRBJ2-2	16	ASSFRPGETGYTGELF
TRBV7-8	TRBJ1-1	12	ASSAHRGRTEAF
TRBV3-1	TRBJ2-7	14	ASSQVPGQAEYEQY
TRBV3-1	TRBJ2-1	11	ASRGSGVTVQF
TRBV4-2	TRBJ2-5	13	ASSPLAGGPETQY
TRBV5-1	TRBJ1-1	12	ASSAGPGNTEAF
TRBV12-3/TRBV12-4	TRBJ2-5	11	ASTPTGQETQY
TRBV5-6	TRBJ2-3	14	ASSLRGTQGADTQY